This T cell receptor beta chain was captured in a study of blood T cell repertoires in COVID-19. Study at large: Samples representing acute and convalescent COVID-19 were sourced from the United States, Italy and Spain. In each case, the material was cDNA or gDNA derived from T cells, B-cell-depleted T cells, or PBMCs.

This clone has a handful of counts. Produced via immunoSEQ multiplex PCR; TCRdb's table is partial and in-frame only. The sample lists 150,000 to 200,000 clones, 65% to 90% seen once, with approximately 7% in the top ten. The ends were cut back, 0 bases at V and 12 bases at J, with 18 bases in the middle. CDR1 and CDR2 (germline): MGHRA, YSYEKL. The CDR3 has 15 amino acids. This receptor was identified in a woman between 40 and 50 years old with COVID-19, enrolled during active disease. V gene TRBV4-1 combines with J gene TRBJ2-1; D is uncertain. The specimen sequenced was peripheral blood. CDR3 loop: CASSQDNRRPSGQFF. DNA of the CDR3: TGCGCCAGCAGCCAAGATAATCGGCGGCCCAGTGGGCAGTTCTTC.